This T cell receptor (beta chain) was sequenced during a study of CD8 T cells in ankylosing spondylitis. TCRdb redid the calling of the 5' RACE reads with MiXCR, one entry per CDR3 protein. The sample lists approximately 140,000 distinct CDR3 sequences, roughly 7.7% occurring once. This clonotype was seen a handful of times. Germline V CDR1 and CDR2: SGHKS, YYEKEE (reference sequence). The CDR3 runs 13 residues. V was shortened by 4 bases and J by 8 bases, with 13 bases between the two germline ends. V and J are TRBV5-5 and TRBJ2-1; tentative D call: TRBD1 (5 bases). Sequencing used synovial fluid, either unsorted or a sorted T cell fraction (not recorded which). The TCR was taken from a male donor with ankylosing spondylitis. CDR3 in DNA: TGTGCCAGCAGCGCGGACACGTGGGATGAGCAGTTCTTC. It is translated as CASSADTWDEQFF. Supplemented by reference TRBV5-5 and TRBJ2-1, the full variable domain reads DAGVTQSPTHLIKTRGQQVTLRCSPISGHKSVSWYQQVLGQGPQFIFQYYEKEERGRGNFPDRFSARQFPNYSSELNVNALLLGDSALYLCASSADTWDEQFFGPGTRLTVL.